This T cell receptor beta chain was recovered during a study of Graves' ophthalmopathy and Graves' hyperthyroidism listed by TCRdb under 2018. About the study as a whole: Hyperthyroidism was defined as stable when no progression to ophthalmopathy occurred within 18 months of follow-up. To tell Graves' ophthalmopathy apart from Graves' hyperthyroidism, and to predict which patients would progress to ophthalmopathy, the study relied on TCR beta repertoire signatures. In total, around 130 blood samples were TCR-sequenced: approximately 40 ophthalmopathy, 75 hyperthyroidism and some 17 hyperthyroidism-to-ophthalmopathy patients. A discovery set of 100 patients (around 40 ophthalmopathy, 57 stable hyperthyroidism) was enrolled to explore V-J signatures distinguishing ophthalmopathy from hyperthyroidism. The independent validation cohort included 18 to 20 hyperthyroidism patients plus 17 patients who later progressed from hyperthyroidism to ophthalmopathy. In about six hyperthyroidism patients, the T-cell repertoire of thyroid tissue was compared with the T-cell repertoire of blood. After sampling, hyperthyroidism patients received methimazole starting at 30 mg daily, and ophthalmopathy patients received high-dose intravenous methylprednisolone.

Overall results and qualifications from the work: In validation, the model predicted ophthalmopathy progression with more than 70% sensitivity and roughly 72% specificity; some 13 predicted patients were CT-confirmed with GO in a median of about 6.1 months. Most expanded thyroid clonotypes with frequency above 0.001 were also detected in blood, suggesting blood repertoires may reflect the thyroid immune response. In cross-validation, the 13-signature model distinguished ophthalmopathy from stable hyperthyroidism with 85% to 90% sensitivity and around 81% specificity, and in the test set the corresponding values were roughly 80% and 76%. No statistical method was used to predetermine the sample size, and group allocation was not hidden from the investigators.

The hyperthyroidism patients were 18 to 65 years old and newly diagnosed, with a disease duration of less than 2 months. Patients were excluded if they had other autoimmune diseases, uncontrolled infections, pregnancy or lactation. Diagnosis relied on clinical symptoms, serum thyroxine, TRAb, thyroid ultrasound and orbital computed tomography. Total RNA was extracted using Trizol reagent, and RNA quality was checked on an Agilent 2100 Bioanalyzer. Ends trimmed: V by 8 bases, J by 0 bases; bases unmatched to a gene: 2. The CDR3 sequence holds 14 residues, the cysteine and phenylalanine included. Of the read, only the CDR3 DNA is kept; its 42 bases are in frame from base 1. From the germline V gene, CDR1 is SNHLY and CDR2 is FYNNEI. This clonotype was seen a handful of times. Its antigen is still unknown. No base quality values were provided; no much bigger clone lies one nucleotide off. For repertoire sequencing, the TCR beta CDR3 regions were amplified from RNA transcripts. The first round was an RT-PCR using HTBI primers with the Qiagen OneStep RT-PCR kit, and this first round was followed by a second-round multiplex PCR, then size selection and purification. The libraries underwent paired-end sequencing with 100 bp reads on an Illumina HiSeq2000. As for the authors' bioinformatics: SOAPnuke was used for read processing, and reads with adapters, uncalled bases, a mean Phred below 15, or no exact constant-primer or identifier match were discarded. COPE v1.2.5 was used to merge the high-quality paired reads. Each unique nucleotide sequence was defined as a clonotype, and clonotypes were aligned to IMGT TRB V, D and J references with MiTCR v1.1. The analysis was limited to V-J combinations with a frequency above 0.0001, which together covered around 99% of the repertoires. For each V-J combination, a TCR clonal expansion and chaos score was defined as the ratio of F50 clonal expansion to chaos observed in the TCRdist matrix. Welch's t-statistics and random forest were used to narrow the features down to 13 V-J combinations, which were then fed into a naive Bayes classifier. Thyroid-blood repertoire similarity was quantified with the Morisita-Horn index. In-frame beta chains were kept once TCRdb had trimmed the public reads at Q25 with fastp and called clones with MiXCR. Entries are consolidated by CDR3 protein sequence, retaining the most common genes and DNA. The V and J calls were not made by the authors but by TCRdb's processing. Recorded for this sample are about 1.2 million distinct CDR3 sequences; 35% to 40% of them occurred a single time. 11% of the sample comes from the top ten.

This receptor chain uses TRBV2 and TRBJ2-7, with 12 middle bases fitting TRBD1. Sequencing input: peripheral blood or thyroid tissue (not recorded which). This sequence originates from an adult man with Graves' hyperthyroidism. In nucleotide form, the sequence is TGTGCCAGCGGGGGACAGGGGGCCTCCTACGAGCAGTACTTC. It translates as CASGGQGASYEQYF.